This TCR beta chain was retrieved from a study of blood T cell repertoires in COVID-19. Overall study: From T cells, B-cell-depleted T cells, or PBMCs came the material, which was cDNA or gDNA.

Membership in each cohort depended on participant-reported clinical history. V shed 3 bases, J shed 4 bases, and the junction held 10 bases outside the gene matches. The germline CDR1 and CDR2 sequences are SGHNT and YYREEE (reference sequence). The CDR3 runs to 16 residues. There are a few counts of this clone. Sequencing used immunoSEQ multiplex PCR; TCRdb keeps in-frame clones, though not all of them. Among some 400,000 clones listed, approximately 91% were seen once. This receptor was taken from a woman in her 40s who had been exposed to COVID-19. The sample taken for sequencing was PBMCs or T cells enriched from blood (not recorded which). The genes are TRBV5-4 and TRBJ1-5; 7 bases align to TRBD1. The CDR3 DNA is TGTGCCAGCAGCTCAGCCCGGGACAGCAAAAATCAGCCCCAGCATTTT. This translates into CASSSARDSKNQPQHF.